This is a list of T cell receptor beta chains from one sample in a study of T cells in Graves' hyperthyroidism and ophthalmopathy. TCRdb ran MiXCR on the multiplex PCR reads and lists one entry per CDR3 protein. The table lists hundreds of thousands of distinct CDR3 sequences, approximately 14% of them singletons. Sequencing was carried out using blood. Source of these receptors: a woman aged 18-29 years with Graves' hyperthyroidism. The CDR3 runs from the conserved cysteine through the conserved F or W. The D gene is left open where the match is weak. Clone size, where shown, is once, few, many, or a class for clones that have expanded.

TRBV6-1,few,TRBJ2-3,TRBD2,CASSGTGTSGGGGDTQYF,TGTGCCAGCAGTGGGACCGGGACTAGCGGGGGAGGAGGAGATACGCAGTATTTT
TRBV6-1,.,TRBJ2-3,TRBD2,CASSHIRAGTPRQYF,TGTGCCAGCAGCCACATAAGAGCGGGAACCCCTCGGCAGTATTTT
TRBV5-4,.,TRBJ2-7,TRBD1,CASRSSGQGYEQYF,TGTGCCAGCAGGTCCTCGGGACAGGGATACGAGCAGTACTTC
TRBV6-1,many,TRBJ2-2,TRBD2,CASSTGLAGGNTGELFF,TGTGCCAGCAGTACCGGACTAGCGGGGGGGAACACCGGGGAGCTGTTTTTT
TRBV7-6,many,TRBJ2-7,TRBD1,CASSLADRGPYEQYF,TGTGCCAGCAGCTTAGCGGACAGGGGGCCCTACGAGCAGTACTTC
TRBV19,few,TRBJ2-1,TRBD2,CASSLTSGPTLSFSSYNEQFF,TGTGCCAGTAGTCTAACTAGCGGCCCCACCCTGTCCTTCAGCTCCTACAATGAGCAGTTCTTC
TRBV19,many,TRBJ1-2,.,CASSIDVAPNYGYTF,TGTGCCAGTAGTATAGATGTCGCACCTAACTATGGCTACACCTTC
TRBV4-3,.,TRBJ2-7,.,CASSQDPGTYEQYF,TGCGCCAGCAGCCAAGATCCTGGAACCTACGAGCAGTACTTC
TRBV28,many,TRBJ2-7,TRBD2,CAAGGGDSSYEQYF,TGTGCCGCGGGGGGGGGTGACAGTTCCTACGAGCAGTACTTC
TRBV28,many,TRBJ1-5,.,CASSRQMTSNQPQHF,TGTGCCAGCAGCCGACAGATGACTAGCAATCAGCCCCAGCATTTT
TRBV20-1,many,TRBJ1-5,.,CSARYSNQPQHF,TGCAGTGCTAGATATAGCAATCAGCCCCAGCATTTT